The rows below give T cell receptor beta chains drawn from one sample of a study of blood T cells in healthy people across ages. TCRdb ran MiXCR on the 5' RACE reads and lists one entry per CDR3 protein. Of 850,000 to 950,000 distinct CDR3 sequences listed, less than 35% are singletons. The sequenced sample consisted of blood. Source of these receptors: a woman older than 75 in good health. CDR3s include the opening cysteine and the closing phenylalanine or tryptophan. A D gene is named only where the DNA matches it firmly. Clone sizes are given selectively: once, few, many, or a class where the clone is expanded.

V,D,size,J,length,CDR3,DNA
TRBV5-1,NA,NA,TRBJ2-7,14,CASSLGRSFYEQYF,TGCGCCAGCAGCTTGGGTCGCAGCTTCTACGAGCAGTACTTC
TRBV6-2/TRBV6-3,NA,many,TRBJ2-1,15,CASTSSGGHYNEQFF,TGTGCCAGCACCAGCTCGGGGGGCCACTACAATGAGCAGTTCTTC
TRBV18,NA,NA,TRBJ2-5,12,CANSPEEETQYF,TGTGCCAACTCACCTGAGGAAGAGACCCAGTACTTC
TRBV5-1,TRBD1,many,TRBJ1-1,16,CASSLTGQGQNTEAFF,TGCGCCAGCAGCTTGACCGGACAGGGACAGAACACTGAAGCTTTCTTT
TRBV20-1,TRBD1,NA,TRBJ1-5,14,CSAVLPTGSQPQHF,TGCAGTGCCGTCCTCCCGACAGGGAGTCAGCCCCAGCATTTT
TRBV7-2,TRBD1,many,TRBJ1-2,14,CASSSKTGTYGYTF,TGTGCCAGCAGCTCCAAGACAGGGACCTATGGCTACACCTTC
TRBV15,TRBD2,NA,TRBJ2-3,17,CATSRTGGLAGGDTQYF,TGTGCCACCAGCAGAACGGGGGGACTAGCGGGGGGAGATACGCAGTATTTT
TRBV18,TRBD2,NA,TRBJ2-7,14,CASSPTGGLDEQYF,TGTGCCAGCTCACCGACGGGAGGGTTGGACGAGCAGTACTTC
TRBV6-2/TRBV6-3,NA,NA,TRBJ1-5,14,CASSKNGNNQPQHF,TGTGCCAGCAGTAAAAACGGGAATAATCAGCCCCAGCATTTT
TRBV20-1,NA,many,TRBJ2-1,11,CSARENNEQFF,TGCAGTGCTAGGGAAAACAATGAGCAGTTCTTC
TRBV6-2/TRBV6-3,NA,many,TRBJ2-3,17,CASSYPARGISTDTQYF,TGTGCCAGCAGTTATCCGGCGAGGGGTATTAGCACAGATACGCAGTATTTT
TRBV20-1,TRBD1,many,TRBJ2-7,11,CSAGQGYEQYF,TGCAGTGCTGGACAGGGCTACGAGCAGTACTTC
TRBV12-3/TRBV12-4,NA,NA,TRBJ2-7,13,CASSLVGAYERYF,TGTGCCAGCAGTTTAGTTGGGGCCTACGAGCGGTACTTC
TRBV20-1,TRBD2,NA,TRBJ2-5,15,CSARGLAGGRETQYF,TGCAGTGCTAGGGGACTAGCGGGGGGGCGAGAGACCCAGTACTTC
TRBV7-9,TRBD2,NA,TRBJ2-5,15,CVSSLTSGVGETQYF,TGTGTCAGCAGCTTAACCAGCGGGGTAGGGGAGACCCAGTACTTC
TRBV6-5,NA,few,TRBJ2-7,15,CASSYSGEAYNEQYF,TGTGCCAGCAGTTACTCGGGGGAGGCGTACAATGAGCAGTACTTC
TRBV9,NA,many,TRBJ2-7,14,CASSSGQDYYEQYF,TGTGCCAGCTCCTCCGGCCAGGACTACTACGAGCAGTACTTC
TRBV7-6,TRBD2,many,TRBJ2-7,17,CASSPGLAGAPPYEQYF,TGTGCCAGCAGCCCGGGACTAGCGGGGGCCCCTCCATACGAGCAGTACTTC
TRBV12-3/TRBV12-4,TRBD1,NA,TRBJ2-7,13,CASRGDRAHEQYF,TGTGCCAGCAGGGGGGACAGGGCCCACGAGCAGTACTTC
TRBV11-2,TRBD1,few,TRBJ2-5,15,CASSLGMTGQETQYF,TGTGCCAGCAGCTTAGGTATGACAGGGCAAGAGACCCAGTACTTC
TRBV9,NA,few,TRBJ2-3,15,CASSVAPGTTDTQYF,TGTGCCAGCAGCGTAGCTCCAGGGACGACAGATACGCAGTATTTT
TRBV7-2,TRBD1,many,TRBJ1-5,15,CASSPGTGYNQPQHF,TGTGCCAGCAGCCCAGGGACAGGATATAACCAGCCCCAGCATTTT
TRBV27,TRBD1,many,TRBJ2-5,15,CASSLNRGMKETQYF,TGTGCCAGCAGTTTAAACAGGGGGATGAAGGAGACCCAGTACTTC
TRBV9,NA,many,TRBJ2-1,16,CASSVAGRSSYNEQFF,TGTGCCAGCAGCGTAGCGGGAAGGAGCTCCTACAATGAGCAGTTCTTC
TRBV9,TRBD1,many,TRBJ2-4,15,CASSVAGTVRDIQYF,TGTGCCAGCAGCGTAGCTGGGACAGTGAGGGACATTCAGTACTTC
TRBV2,NA,NA,TRBJ1-1,15,CASSEQVGGMAEAFF,TGTGCCAGCAGTGAACAGGTAGGCGGAATGGCTGAAGCTTTCTTT
TRBV11-2,NA,many,TRBJ2-3,14,CASSVVQGTDTQYF,TGTGCCAGCAGCGTAGTTCAGGGCACAGATACGCAGTATTTT
TRBV3-1,NA,many,TRBJ2-7,15,CASSQGGGAIYEQYF,TGTGCCAGCAGCCAAGGGGGGGGGGCAATCTACGAGCAGTACTTC
TRBV28,NA,NA,TRBJ2-1,11,CASSLRFEQFF,TGTGCCAGCAGTTTAAGGTTTGAGCAGTTCTTC
TRBV12-3/TRBV12-4,TRBD1,NA,TRBJ1-5,15,CAGSHRGQGYQPQHF,TGTGCCGGCAGCCATAGGGGACAGGGGTACCAGCCCCAGCATTTT
TRBV20-1,NA,NA,TRBJ1-5,15,CSARTGLRPDQPQHF,TGCAGTGCCAGAACAGGGTTAAGGCCAGATCAGCCCCAGCATTTT
TRBV6-5,NA,few,TRBJ1-2,14,CASSSPGQADGYTF,TGTGCCAGCAGTTCCCCGGGACAAGCGGATGGCTACACCTTC
TRBV3-1,NA,few,TRBJ1-1,13,CASSQDKDTEAFF,TGTGCCAGCAGCCAAGATAAGGATACTGAAGCTTTCTTT
TRBV11-2,NA,many,TRBJ1-2,14,CASRQDSVNYGYTF,TGTGCCAGCAGACAGGACAGTGTTAACTATGGCTACACCTTC
TRBV12-3/TRBV12-4,NA,few,TRBJ1-1,11,CASISTVQAFF,TGTGCCAGCATCTCGACAGTCCAAGCTTTCTTT
TRBV7-9,NA,many,TRBJ1-4,12,CASSHRDEKLFF,TGTGCCAGCAGCCACCGCGATGAAAAACTGTTTTTT
TRBV6-2/TRBV6-3,NA,many,TRBJ1-2,11,CASRVNYGYTF,TGTGCCAGCAGGGTGAACTATGGCTACACCTTC
TRBV12-3/TRBV12-4,TRBD2,many,TRBJ2-1,16,CASSNPGLASYNEQFF,TGTGCCAGCAGTAATCCGGGACTAGCCTCCTACAATGAGCAGTTCTTC
TRBV20-1,TRBD1,NA,TRBJ1-2,15,CSAIEDGTGNYGYTF,TGCAGTGCTATAGAGGACGGGACAGGCAACTATGGCTACACCTTC
TRBV7-8,NA,many,TRBJ2-7,14,CASSRFRDSYEQYF,TGTGCCAGCAGCCGATTTAGGGACTCCTACGAGCAGTACTTC
TRBV7-2,NA,NA,TRBJ1-5,14,CASSVRDSNQPQHF,TGTGCCAGCAGCGTCCGGGACAGCAATCAGCCCCAGCATTTT
TRBV6-1,TRBD2,NA,TRBJ2-3,18,CASRSPAGVAGGPDTQYF,TGTGCCAGCAGATCCCCGGCAGGGGTAGCGGGGGGCCCAGATACGCAGTATTTT
TRBV20-1,TRBD2,many,TRBJ2-5,17,CSARDPSGARSSETQYF,TGCAGTGCTAGAGATCCTAGCGGGGCACGTTCGTCTGAGACCCAGTACTTC
TRBV6-6,TRBD1,many,TRBJ1-1,14,CASSLDRVEAEAFF,TGTGCCAGCAGTCTCGACAGGGTAGAGGCTGAAGCTTTCTTT
TRBV7-9,NA,NA,TRBJ1-1,13,CASMVLVNTEAFF,TGTGCCAGCATGGTCCTTGTGAACACTGAAGCTTTCTTT